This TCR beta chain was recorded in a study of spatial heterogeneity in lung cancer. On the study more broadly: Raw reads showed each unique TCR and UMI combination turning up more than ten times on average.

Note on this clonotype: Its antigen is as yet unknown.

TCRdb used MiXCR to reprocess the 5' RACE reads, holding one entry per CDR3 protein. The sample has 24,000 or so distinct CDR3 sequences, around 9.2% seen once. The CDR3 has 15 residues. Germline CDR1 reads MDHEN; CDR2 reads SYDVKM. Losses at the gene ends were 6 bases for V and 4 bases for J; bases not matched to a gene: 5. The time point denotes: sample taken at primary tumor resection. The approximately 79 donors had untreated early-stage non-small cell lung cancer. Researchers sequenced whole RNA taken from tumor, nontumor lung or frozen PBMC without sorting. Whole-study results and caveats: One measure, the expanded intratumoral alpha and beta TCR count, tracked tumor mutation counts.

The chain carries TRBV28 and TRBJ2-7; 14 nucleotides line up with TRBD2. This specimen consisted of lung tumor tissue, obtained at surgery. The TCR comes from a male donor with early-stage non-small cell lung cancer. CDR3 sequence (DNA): TGTGCCAGCAGGGGGACTAGCGGGAGTTTGTACGAGCAGTACTTC. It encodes CASRGTSGSLYEQYF.